This TCR beta chain appears in the sequencing data of a study of spatial heterogeneity in lung cancer. By proportion, this clonotype is medium-sized (0.01 to 0.1%). Its antigen is unidentified. Carried by each TCR cDNA molecule was a unique molecular identifier. TCRdb used MiXCR to reprocess the 5' RACE reads, holding one entry per CDR3 protein. This table has roughly 7,700 distinct CDR3 sequences, roughly 3.5% appearing once. Per germline, CDR1 DFQATT and CDR2 SNEGSKA (reference sequence). The CDR3 sequence is 16 residues long. V dropped 2 bases and J dropped 3 bases, with 17 bases sitting between them. The time point: sample taken at primary tumor resection. Findings of the study overall: Intratumoral expanded alpha and beta TCR counts were found to track tumor mutation counts.

The receptor comes from a male donor with early-stage non-small cell lung cancer. The rearrangement uses TRBV20-1 and TRBJ1-5; a possible D gene is TRBD1 (5 bases). Sequencing was performed on lung tumor tissue, taken at surgery. Written as DNA, the CDR3 is TGCAGTGCTAGAATCCTACGTGGGGGTGACAATCAGCCCCAGCATTTT. Amino acids: CSARILRGGDNQPQHF.